One and the same sample provided the 29 T cell receptor beta chains below, sequenced in a study of blood T cell repertoires in COVID-19. Here immunoSEQ multiplex PCR was the method, and the copy in TCRdb shows in-frame clones only, minus some. The sample records around 91,000 clones, 85% being singletons. The sequenced sample consisted of peripheral blood. These TCRs come from an elderly man with acute or convalescent COVID-19.

The CDR3 nucleotides are TGTGCCACCAGTGTTCCGGGGGGCTTCAACAAGAACACTGAAGCTTTCTTT. This encodes CATSVPGGFNKNTEAFF. The V call is TRBV24-1, the J call TRBJ1-1, with D tentatively TRBD1 (6 bases). The CDR3 consists of 17 residues. The V and J ends lost 5 bases and 1 base respectively, with 19 bases between them. Looked up from germline, CDR1 is KGHDR and CDR2 is SFDVKD.

The chain carries TRBV4-2 and TRBJ1-2; TRBD1 aligns across 12 bases. The CDR3 extends over 16 amino acids. Germline CDR1 LGHNA, CDR2 YNFKEQ. Trimming cost V 1 base and J 6 bases; bases outside gene matches: 6. The CDR3 DNA reads TGTGCCAGCAGCCAAGGGCGGGACAGGGGGCTCGATGGCTACACCTTC. Residues: CASSQGRDRGLDGYTF.

V usage is TRBV3-1 (or the pseudogene TRBV3-2) and J usage is TRBJ1-2, with a weak D call TRBD1 (6 bases). V gave up 7 bases and J gave up 8 bases, with 17 bases separating them. CDR1 and CDR2 from the germline V gene are LGHDT and YNNKEL (reference sequence). The CDR3 is 13 residues long. CDR3 in amino acids: CASTRDTLSGYTF. CDR3 nucleotide sequence: TGTGCCAGCACTCGGGACACCCTTTCGGGCTACACCTTC.

The chain couples TRBV20-1 to TRBJ2-7, with D possibly being TRBD2 (6 bases). The CDR3 length is 12 residues. The V end lost 3 bases, the J end lost 3 bases, and 9 bases lay between the germline ends. Germline V lookup: CDR1 DFQATT, CDR2 SNEGSKA (reference sequence). CDR3 loop: CSASRGSYEQYF. The CDR3 coding sequence is TGCAGTGCTAGTCGGGGGAGCTACGAGCAGTACTTC.

The chain carries TRBV18 and TRBJ1-3, with 9 bases fitting TRBD1. The J segment lost 0 bases and the V segment lost 4 bases, leaving 4 bases of the junction unmatched. Germline values: CDR1 KGHSH, CDR2 LQKENI. The CDR3 is 16 amino acids. The CDR3 sequence is CASSLGQGSSGNTIYF. In DNA form, the CDR3 reads TGTGCCAGCTCACTTGGACAGGGGAGCTCTGGAAACACCATATATTTT.

The V gene is TRBV7-2, the J gene TRBJ2-3, with D possibly being TRBD2 (5 bases). Germline-derived CDR1 and CDR2 are SGHTA and FQGNSA. The CDR3 runs 12 residues. V lost 3 bases and J lost 4, with 5 bases in between. The CDR3 loop is CASSLRADTQYF. As DNA, the CDR3 is TGTGCCAGCAGCTTGAGGGCAGATACGCAGTATTTT.

As DNA, the CDR3 is TGTGCCAGCAGTTATGGGCGGGACACTGAAGCTTTCTTT. Protein sequence: CASSYGRDTEAFF. This chain joins TRBV6-5 and TRBJ1-1; D remains ambiguous. Germline V CDR1 and CDR2: MNHEY, SVGAGI. Trimming removed 3 bases at V and 3 bases at J, with 8 bases between. This CDR3 contains 13 residues.

This sequence joins TRBV13 and TRBJ2-7, with TRBD1 matching over 7 bases. Trimming cost V 4 bases and J 9 bases; bases outside gene matches: 15. Germline CDR1 PRHDT, CDR2 FYEKMQ (reference sequence). The CDR3 length is 15 residues. The DNA of the CDR3 is TGTGCCAGCAGCTCCCGGACAGGACACTCCCTAGGGCAGTACTTC. Translated: CASSSRTGHSLGQYF. The full variable domain, its missing parts supplied by reference TRBV13 and TRBJ2-7, is AAGVIQSPRHLIKEKRETATLKCYPIPRHDTVYWYQQGPGQDPQFLISFYEKMQSDKGSIPDRFSAQQFSDYHSELNMSSLELGDSALYFCASSSRTGHSLGQYFGPGTRLTVT.

The chain is built from TRBV28 and TRBJ1-1; D remains ambiguous. The V end lost 3 bases, the J end lost 4 bases, and 12 bases lay between the germline ends. CDR1 and CDR2 from the germline V gene are MDHEN and SYDVKM. The CDR3 totals 14 residues. The CDR3 region is CASSLSLEGTEAFF. In DNA, the CDR3 is TGTGCCAGCAGTTTGTCTCTCGAGGGCACTGAAGCTTTCTTT.

The chain uses TRBV6-1 and TRBJ1-6; D remains ambiguous. Germline V gene sequence: CDR1 MNHNS, CDR2 SASEGT. The CDR3 covers 17 residues. V lost 0 bases, J lost 0 bases, and 9 bases lay in between. In nucleotides, the CDR3 is TGTGCCAGCAGTGAAGCGCCGGGGAGCTCCTATAATTCACCCCTCCACTTT. Translated: CASSEAPGSSYNSPLHF.

The rearrangement uses TRBV27 and TRBJ2-7; 7 positions match TRBD2. Germline CDR1 reads MNHEY; CDR2 reads SMNVEV (reference sequence). This CDR3 contains 16 residues. Trimming removed 4 bases from V and 0 bases from J; junction bases left unmatched: 9. The CDR3 bases are TGTGCCAGCAGTTATACGGGGACTACCATCTCCTACGAGCAGTACTTC. It yields the protein CASSYTGTTISYEQYF.

The count of this clone is one. V and J are TRBV5-6 and TRBJ2-1, with 9 bases that match TRBD2. The germline V gene encodes CDR1 SGHDT and CDR2 YYEEEE. The CDR3 spans 15 residues. The V gene end was trimmed by 6 bases and the J gene end by 2 bases; junction bases not matched to a gene: 6. In DNA form, the CDR3 reads TGTGCCAGCATCCCTAGCGGGATACCCTACAATGAGCAGTTCTTC. This codes for CASIPSGIPYNEQFF.

This chain joins TRBV19 and TRBJ2-7; D is undetermined. This CDR3 has 14 residues. Trimming took 4 bases from V and 0 from J, leaving 10 bases between them. Germline values: CDR1 LNHDA, CDR2 SQIVND (reference sequence). CDR3 nucleotides: TGTGCCAGTAGTACGTCCTTTAGCTCCTACGAGCAGTACTTC. It encodes CASSTSFSSYEQYF.

CDR3 loop: CASSLVGVRGEKLFF. DNA for the CDR3: TGCGCCAGCAGCTTGGTGGGGGTCAGGGGTGAAAAACTGTTTTTT. This chain links TRBV5-1 with TRBJ1-4; a weak D match, TRBD1 (6 bases). This CDR3 is 15 amino acids long. Germline CDR1 is SGHRS and CDR2 is YFSETQ. Trimming removed 0 bases from V and 7 bases from J, with 13 bases in between. Supplemented by reference TRBV5-1 and TRBJ1-4, the full variable domain reads KAGVTQTPRYLIKTRGQQVTLSCSPISGHRSVSWYQQTPGQGLQFLFEYFSETQRNKGNFPGRFSGRQFSNSRSEMNVSTLELGDSALYLCASSLVGVRGEKLFFGSGTQLSVL.

V is TRBV28 and J is TRBJ2-1, with TRBD1 matching 7 bases. The ends lost 8 bases at V and 0 bases at J; junction bases unmatched: 7. The length of the CDR3 is 15 residues. The germline V gene encodes CDR1 MDHEN and CDR2 SYDVKM. CDR3 in DNA: TGTGCCAGCGGGAAGGGGGCCCCCTCCTACAATGAGCAGTTCTTC. It translates to CASGKGAPSYNEQFF.

The rearrangement links TRBV19 to TRBJ2-3; TRBD2 agrees at 15 bases. Germline-derived CDR1 and CDR2 are LNHDA and SQIVND (reference sequence). Unmatched junction bases numbered 11, after V lost 5 bases and J lost 8 bases. The CDR3 consists of 17 residues. The DNA of the CDR3 is TGTGCCAGTAGTTCCATCGGACTAGCGGGAGGGCAGGGTACGCAGTATTTT. Translated, it gives CASSSIGLAGGQGTQYF.

The chain is built from TRBV15 and TRBJ1-1; D is ambiguous. The CDR3 consists of 14 residues. CDR1 and CDR2 (germline): LNHNV, YYDKDF (reference sequence). V lost 0 bases and J 4 bases, leaving 9 bases between the germline ends. This CDR3 is CATSREEGSTEAFF. The CDR3 nucleotides read TGTGCCACCAGCAGAGAGGAGGGTAGCACTGAAGCTTTCTTT.

This chain joins TRBV28 and TRBJ1-1; D not resolved. The germline V and J ends were trimmed by 10 bases and 7 bases, with 7 bases remaining between them. CDR1 is MDHEN, CDR2 SYDVKM, per germline. The CDR3 contains 9 residues. For the CDR3, the DNA is TGTGCCACCGGAGTTGAAGCTTTCTTT. Protein: CATGVEAFF.

The rearrangement uses TRBV2 and TRBJ2-2; perhaps TRBD1 as D (5 bases). Trimming cost V 5 bases and J 7 bases, with 8 bases left between them. Germline CDR1 SNHLY, CDR2 FYNNEI. The CDR3 sequence is 12 residues long. In nucleotides, the CDR3 is TGTGCCAGCAGTTCAGGGTTCGGGGAGCTGTTTTTT. It specifies CASSSGFGELFF.

V is TRBV6-2 or TRBV6-3 and J is TRBJ2-7; 14 positions agree with TRBD2. Trimming at V came to 5 bases and at J to 3 bases, leaving 9 bases not matched to a gene. The V gene's germline CDR1 is MNHEY and CDR2 SVGEGT. The CDR3 has 17 residues. The CDR3 region has the DNA TGTGCCAGCAGTAGGACTAGCGGGAGGTCCCTTCACTACGAGCAGTACTTC. It translates to CASSRTSGRSLHYEQYF.

The V gene is TRBV12-5, the J gene TRBJ1-1, with D unclear. This CDR3 is built from 13 residues. Germline CDR1 LGHNT, CDR2 FRNRAP. The ends were cut back, 7 bases at V and 1 base at J, with 10 bases in the middle. The CDR3 coding sequence is TGTGCTAGTGCCTCTAATCGGAACACTGAAGCTTTCTTT. Translated, it gives CASASNRNTEAFF.

The genes are TRBV18 and TRBJ2-1, with TRBD2 matching over 9 bases. CDR1 KGHSH and CDR2 LQKENI come from the germline V gene. The CDR3 consists of 16 residues. After removal of 6 bases from V and 6 bases from J, the junction contained 12 bases not matched to a gene. The CDR3 bases are TGTGCCAGCTCCCCATTAGCGGGAGTTCGGATCAATGAGCAGTTCTTC. Its protein is CASSPLAGVRINEQFF.

The chain joins TRBV6-6 to TRBJ2-7; 8 nucleotides agree with TRBD1. The CDR3 runs to 13 residues. Looked up from germline, CDR1 is MNHNY and CDR2 is SVGAGI (reference sequence). Unmatched junction bases numbered 4, after V lost 6 bases and J lost 3 bases. The CDR3 DNA sequence: TGTGCCAGCAGCTCCGGGACAGGCTACGAGCAGTACTTC. The encoded protein is CASSSGTGYEQYF.

The gene calls are TRBV5-1 and TRBJ1-4, with 7 nucleotides matching TRBD1. J lost 0 bases, V lost 2 bases, and 7 bases had no gene match. The CDR3 is made up of 17 amino acids. CDR1 SGHRS and CDR2 YFSETQ come from the germline V gene. The CDR3 is CASSFFGGTATNEKLFF. CDR3 sequence (DNA): TGCGCCAGCAGCTTTTTTGGGGGGACAGCAACTAATGAAAAACTGTTTTTT. The whole variable domain, remainder taken from reference TRBV5-1 and TRBJ1-4, is KAGVTQTPRYLIKTRGQQVTLSCSPISGHRSVSWYQQTPGQGLQFLFEYFSETQRNKGNFPGRFSGRQFSNSRSEMNVSTLELGDSALYLCASSFFGGTATNEKLFFGSGTQLSVL.

This chain uses TRBV7-3 with TRBJ2-1; 7 bases fit TRBD2. CDR1 is SGHTA, CDR2 FQGTGA, per germline. V lost 2 bases and J lost 10; bases outside the gene matches: 8. The CDR3 extends over 14 amino acids. CDR3 DNA: TGTGCCAGCAGCTTATTTTCGGGAGGAAGAGAGCAGTTCTTC. This sequence encodes CASSLFSGGREQFF. Full variable domain (outside the CDR3, taken from reference TRBV7-3 and TRBJ2-1): GAGVSQTPSNKVTEKGKYVELRCDPISGHTALYWYRQSLGQGPEFLIYFQGTGAADDSGLPNDRFFAVRPEGSVSTLKIQRTERGDSAVYLCASSLFSGGREQFFGPGTRLTVL.

The CDR3 DNA is TGTGCCAGCAGCCGCTTACAGGGTTGGGATCAGCCCCAGCATTTT. This sequence encodes CASSRLQGWDQPQHF. J is TRBJ1-5 and V is TRBV2; possible D gene TRBD1, 6 bases. The CDR3 consists of 15 residues. V dropped 6 bases and J dropped 5 bases, with 17 bases sitting between them. Germline V CDR1 and CDR2: SNHLY, FYNNEI. Together with reference TRBV2 and TRBJ1-5, the CDR3 gives the full variable domain: EPEVTQTPSHQVTQMGQEVILRCVPISNHLYFYWYRQILGQKVEFLVSFYNNEISEKSEIFDDQFSVERPDGSNFTLKIRSTKLEDSAMYFCASSRLQGWDQPQHFGDGTRLSIL.

V and J are TRBV19 and TRBJ2-2; D call uncertain. The V end lost 3 bases, the J end lost 2 bases, and 7 bases lay between the germline ends. Looked up from germline, CDR1 is LNHDA and CDR2 is SQIVND (reference sequence). The CDR3 length is 14 residues. CDR3 DNA sequence: TGTGCCAGTAGTATCCGTCCCAACACCGGGGAGCTGTTTTTT. Protein product: CASSIRPNTGELFF.

The count of this clone is one. V gene TRBV27 combines with J gene TRBJ2-5; D is perhaps TRBD2 (6 bases). This CDR3 comprises 16 residues. Trimming left V 6 bases short and J 0 bases short, with 17 bases between. CDR1 is MNHEY, CDR2 SMNVEV, per germline (reference sequence). The CDR3 spells CASRRGLNKYQETQYF. The CDR3 bases are TGTGCCAGCAGGCGCGGACTAAATAAGTACCAAGAGACCCAGTACTTC.

V usage is TRBV6-1 and J usage is TRBJ2-5; D is possibly TRBD2 (7 bases). This CDR3 spans 16 amino acids. Germline V gene lookup returns CDR1 MNHNS and CDR2 SASEGT. The V end was cut by 1 base, the J end by 5 bases, with 17 bases between. CDR3 region: CASSEDFSGGGETQYF. CDR3 bases: TGTGCCAGCAGTGAAGATTTTTCGGGGGGCGGTGAGACCCAGTACTTC.